This T cell receptor beta chain emerged from a study of blood T cell repertoires in COVID-19. Looking at the study overall: From T cells, B-cell-depleted T cells, or PBMCs came the material, which was cDNA or gDNA.

Germline-derived CDR1 and CDR2 are SGDLS and YYNGEE. The CDR3 is 15 amino acids. Unmatched junction bases numbered 5, after V lost 0 bases and J lost 5 bases. Study processing details: Quantification of nucleated cells was approximated via reference gene primer amplification. TCRdb keeps only in-frame clones here, not all; method: immunoSEQ multiplex PCR. V, J and clone size reflect that table, while D and trimming were determined from the DNA. This table holds about 200,000 clones, 70% to 90% found once. Input material: peripheral blood. V usage is TRBV9 and J usage is TRBJ2-1, with TRBD1 identical over 7 bases. The clonotype comes from a man aged 45 to 65 with COVID-19, enrolled during active disease. In nucleotides, the CDR3 is TGTGCCAGCAGCGTAGACAGACAGGGACACAATGAGCAGTTCTTC. The encoded protein is CASSVDRQGHNEQFF.